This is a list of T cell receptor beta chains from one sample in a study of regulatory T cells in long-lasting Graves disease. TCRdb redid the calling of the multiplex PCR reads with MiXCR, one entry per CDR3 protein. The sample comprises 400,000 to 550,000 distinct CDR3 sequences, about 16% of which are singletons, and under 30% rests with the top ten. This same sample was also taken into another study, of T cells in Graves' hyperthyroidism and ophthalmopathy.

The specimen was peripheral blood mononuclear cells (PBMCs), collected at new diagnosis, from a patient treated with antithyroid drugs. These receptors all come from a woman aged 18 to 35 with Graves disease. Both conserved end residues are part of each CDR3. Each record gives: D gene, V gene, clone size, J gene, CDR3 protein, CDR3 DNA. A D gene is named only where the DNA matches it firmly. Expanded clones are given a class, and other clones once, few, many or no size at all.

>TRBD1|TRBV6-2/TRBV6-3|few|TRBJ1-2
CASSYSTGRNYGYTF
TGTGCCAGCAGTTACTCGACAGGGCGCAACTATGGCTACACCTTC
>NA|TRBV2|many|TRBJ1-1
CASSPGRFTEAFF
TGTGCCAGCAGCCCGGGACGCTTTACTGAAGCTTTCTTT
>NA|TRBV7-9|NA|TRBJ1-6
CASSLGDINSPLHF
TGTGCCAGCAGCTTAGGGGACATAAATTCACCCCTCCACTTT
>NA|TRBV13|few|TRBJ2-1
CASSLGSRSREQFF
TGTGCCAGCAGCTTAGGCTCTCGCAGCCGTGAGCAGTTCTTC
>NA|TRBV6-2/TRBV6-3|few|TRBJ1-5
CASNPRGGHQPQHF
TGTGCCAGCAACCCTAGAGGGGGGCATCAGCCCCAGCATTTT
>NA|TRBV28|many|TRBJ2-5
CASGRETQYF
TGTGCCAGCGGGCGGGAGACCCAGTACTTC
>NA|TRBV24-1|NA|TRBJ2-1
CATSDFKGPPQFF
TGTGCCACCAGTGATTTCAAAGGTCCCCCTCAGTTCTTC
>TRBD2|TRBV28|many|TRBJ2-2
CASRPTSGHANTGELFF
TGTGCCAGCAGGCCGACTAGCGGGCACGCGAACACCGGGGAGCTGTTTTTT
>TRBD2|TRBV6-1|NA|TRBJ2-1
CASSRLAAQDNEQFF
TGTGCCAGCAGCCGTCTAGCGGCCCAGGACAATGAGCAGTTCTTC
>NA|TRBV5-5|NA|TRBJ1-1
CASSLVGRANTEAFF
TGTGCCAGCAGCTTGGTCGGGCGGGCGAACACTGAAGCTTTCTTT
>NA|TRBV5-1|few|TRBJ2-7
CASSLNLTGNSYEQYF
TGCGCCAGCAGCTTGAATCTCACAGGGAACTCCTACGAGCAGTACTTC
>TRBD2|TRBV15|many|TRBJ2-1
CATSRDPYSGLAGANSYNEQFF
TGTGCCACCAGCAGAGACCCCTATAGTGGACTAGCGGGAGCCAACTCCTACAATGAGCAGTTCTTC
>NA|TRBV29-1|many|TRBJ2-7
CSASTGYEQYF
TGCAGCGCATCGACAGGCTACGAGCAGTACTTC
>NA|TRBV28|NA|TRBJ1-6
CASGRANSPLHF
TGTGCCAGTGGCAGGGCCAATTCACCCCTCCACTTT
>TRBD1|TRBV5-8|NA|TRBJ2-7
CASSLAGTGGRYEQYF
TGTGCCAGCAGCTTGGCGGGGACAGGAGGCCGGTACGAGCAGTACTTC
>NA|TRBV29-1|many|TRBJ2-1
CSVDEYREYNEQFF
TGCAGCGTTGATGAGTACAGGGAGTACAATGAGCAGTTCTTC
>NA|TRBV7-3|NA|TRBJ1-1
CASGLEGNTEAFF
TGTGCCAGCGGATTAGAAGGAAACACTGAAGCTTTCTTT
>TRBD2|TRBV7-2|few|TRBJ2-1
CASSSGTSGRMEEQFF
TGTGCCAGCAGCTCAGGGACTAGCGGGAGAATGGAGGAGCAGTTCTTC
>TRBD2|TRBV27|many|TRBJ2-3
CASSLSGPGDTQYF
TGTGCCAGCAGTCTTAGCGGGCCAGGGGATACGCAGTATTTT
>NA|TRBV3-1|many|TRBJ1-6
CASGRVGDSPLHF
TGTGCCAGCGGGAGAGTTGGGGATTCACCCCTCCACTTT
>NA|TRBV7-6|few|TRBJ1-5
CTSSLHINQPQHF
TGTACCAGCAGCTTACACATCAATCAGCCCCAGCATTTT
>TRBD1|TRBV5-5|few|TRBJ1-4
CASSPGTALNEKLFF
TGTGCCAGCAGCCCCGGGACAGCTTTAAATGAAAAACTGTTTTTT